The next 23 T cell receptor beta chains were all read from a single sample in a study of cytomegalovirus exposure and HLA in healthy donors listed by TCRdb under 2017. The protocol used for the library was the immunoSEQ multiplex PCR assay. A mixture of 60 forward primers for TCR Vbeta segments and 13 reverse primers for TCR Jbeta segments was used in the multiplex PCR. This immuneACCESS table, as held by TCRdb, lists in-frame sequences with V and J called but not all clones. Of the missing ones, under half trace to an unresolved V gene in checked studies; the others have no known cause. For this sample, the table gives fewer than 200,000 clones. The ten biggest clones cover 1.3% of the sample. The sample consisted of PBMCs. The source of these receptors is a woman aged 55 to 70 in good health and CMV-seronegative.

The rearrangement uses TRBV6-1 and TRBJ2-7; no firm D call. Trimming removed 3 bases from V and 2 bases from J, with 8 bases in between. The length of the CDR3 is 13 residues. CDR1 and CDR2 (germline): MNHNS, SASEGT. The CDR3 DNA follows: TGTGCCAGCAGTGATCCGTCCCCCTACGAGCAGTACTTC. Its translation is CASSDPSPYEQYF.

The J gene is TRBJ2-3, the V gene TRBV7-5; the tabulated D call, TRBD1, remains unverified against the DNA. TRBV7-5 is marked as a pseudogene. The CDR3 is 15 residues long. The CDR3 DNA sequence: TGTGTCAGAAGCTTAGTTATGGGCATCACAGATACGCAGTATTTT. Translating gives CVRSLVMGITDTQYF.

V gene TRBV7-7 combines with J gene TRBJ2-5; 15 bases map to TRBD2. The J segment lost 2 bases and the V segment lost 5 bases, leaving 3 bases of the junction unmatched. There are 16 residues in the CDR3. Germline lookup yields CDR1 SSHAT and CDR2 FNYEAQ (reference sequence). CDR3 nucleotides: TGTGCCAGCAGCCCCGGACTAGCGGGGGGGCAAGAGACCCAGTACTTC. This codes for CASSPGLAGGQETQYF.

The J gene is TRBJ2-2, the V gene TRBV11-2; D unresolved. The CDR3 has 17 amino acids. V shed 4 bases and J shed 0 bases, with 15 bases lying between them. Germline V gene lookup returns CDR1 SGHAT and CDR2 FQNNGV. CDR3 bases: TGTGCCAGCAGCTCCGGTTCCGCGGCACCGAACACCGGGGAGCTGTTTTTT. Translation gives CASSSGSAAPNTGELFF.

The chain couples TRBV11-1 to TRBJ2-5; perhaps TRBD2 as D (6 bases). V lost 3 bases and J lost 5, with 13 bases in between. Germline assignment: CDR1 SGHAT and CDR2 FQDESV (reference sequence). This CDR3 region has 14 residues. The CDR3 here is CASSFSGGGETQYF. As DNA, the CDR3 is TGTGCCAGCAGCTTTTCCGGTGGAGGGGAGACCCAGTACTTC.

J is TRBJ1-1 and V is TRBV4-3, with D possibly matching TRBD1 (6 bases). The CDR3 has 15 amino acids. V lost 4 bases and J lost 0, with 12 bases in between. Germline V gives CDR1 LGHNA, CDR2 YSLEER. Here the CDR3 DNA reads TGCGCCAGCAGCCGCCTCGGGGGGCTGAACACTGAAGCTTTCTTT. This codes for CASSRLGGLNTEAFF.

The chain has TRBV5-6 and TRBJ2-2; TRBD1 aligns across 8 bases. Per germline, CDR1 SGHDT and CDR2 YYEEEE. The CDR3 totals 15 residues. J lost 10 bases, V lost 5 bases, and 13 bases had no gene match. The DNA of the CDR3 is TGTGCCAGCAGTCCCGGGACAGGTTTACTGGTGGAGCTGTTTTTT. It yields the protein CASSPGTGLLVELFF.

This chain links TRBV7-9 with TRBJ2-1; D is undetermined. Trimming stripped 5 bases from V and 9 bases from J, with 23 bases between. The CDR3 is made up of 16 amino acids. Per germline, CDR1 SEHNR and CDR2 FQNEAQ (reference sequence). CDR3: CASSPPARRLHAEQFF. CDR3 nucleotide sequence: TGTGCCAGCAGCCCACCTGCGAGAAGACTTCACGCTGAGCAGTTCTTC.

The DNA of the CDR3 is TGCGCCAGCAGCTGGGGGGAAACGGAGGGAAACACCATATATTTT. Encoded protein: CASSWGETEGNTIYF. The chain employs TRBV5-1 and TRBJ1-3; D possibly corresponds to TRBD1 (5 bases). The CDR3 consists of 15 residues. Trimming took 3 bases from V and 4 from J, leaving 14 bases between them. CDR1 and CDR2 from the germline V gene are SGHRS and YFSETQ.

The V gene is TRBV25-1, the J gene TRBJ2-7, with D uncertain. The CDR3 has 11 residues. Germline CDR1 MGHDK, CDR2 SYGVNS. The V and J ends lost 6 bases and 3 bases respectively, with 6 bases between them. The CDR3 sequence is CASRQNYEQYF. The CDR3 nucleotides read TGTGCCAGCAGACAGAACTACGAGCAGTACTTC.

V and J are TRBV7-8 and TRBJ2-1, with 10 bases that match TRBD1. The CDR3 is 17 residues long. The J segment lost 3 bases and the V segment lost 1 base, leaving 6 bases of the junction unmatched. The germline V gene has CDR1 SGHVS and CDR2 FQNEAQ. CDR3 residues: CASSLGAGTGDYNEQFF. The CDR3 nucleotides read TGTGCCAGCAGCTTAGGGGCCGGGACAGGGGACTACAATGAGCAGTTCTTC.

This chain uses TRBV27 with TRBJ1-3; 10 bases are shared with TRBD1. Germline V gene data show CDR1 as MNHEY and CDR2 as SMNVEV (reference sequence). This CDR3 contains 16 residues. Trimming at V came to 5 bases and at J to 6 bases, leaving 10 bases not matched to a gene. The CDR3 DNA sequence: TGTGCCAGCAGTCTCAGCGGGACAGGGGCGGCAAACACCATATATTTT. This gives the protein CASSLSGTGAANTIYF.

This chain uses TRBV15 with TRBJ2-2; D perhaps matches TRBD1 (5 bases). The CDR3 is 17 residues long. Trimming shortened V by 0 bases and J by 4 bases, and 15 bases separated the two germline ends. The germline CDR1 and CDR2 sequences are LNHNV and YYDKDF (reference sequence). CDR3 nucleotides: TGTGCCACCAGCAGAGATGCGCAGGGTGGAACCACCGGGGAGCTGTTTTTT. Translated, it gives CATSRDAQGGTTGELFF.

This chain uses TRBV18 with TRBJ2-1; D gene uncertain. Deletions cut 0 bases from V and 5 bases from J, with 11 bases between. This CDR3 region has 15 residues. The V gene's germline CDR1 is KGHSH and CDR2 LQKENI. CDR3 nucleotide sequence: TGTGCCAGCTCACCACCCCAGAAGATCGACAATGAGCAGTTCTTC. It encodes CASSPPQKIDNEQFF. The full variable domain, completed using reference TRBV18 and TRBJ2-1, is NAGVMQNPRHLVRRRGQEARLRCSPMKGHSHVYWYRQLPEEGLKFMVYLQKENIIDESGMPKERFSAEFPKEGPSILRIQQVVRGDSAAYFCASSPPQKIDNEQFFGPGTRLTVL.

The rearrangement joins TRBV25-1 to TRBJ2-5; 8 nucleotides align to TRBD2. Gene TRBJ2-7 matches the end of the DNA better, so the J call may be wrong. The CDR3 has 15 residues. Germline values: CDR1 MGHDK, CDR2 SYGVNS. CDR3 sequence reads: CASSDPAGGGYEQYF. The CDR3 coding sequence is TGTGCCAGCAGTGATCCCGCGGGAGGTGGTTACGAGCAGTACTTC.

Written as DNA, the CDR3 is TGTGCCAGCAGCTTGGCATGGTCGCGGGAGGAACACGAGCAGTACTTC. As protein: CASSLAWSREEHEQYF. The chain combines TRBV5-6 with TRBJ2-7; 8 nucleotides match TRBD2. The germline V gene has CDR1 SGHDT and CDR2 YYEEEE. The CDR3 consists of 16 residues. V shed 0 bases and J 5 bases; nucleotides not matched to a gene: 10.

The genes are TRBV4-3 and TRBJ2-2; a weak D match, TRBD1 (5 bases). Trimming took off 0 bases at V and 1 base at J, with 21 bases between the two ends. This CDR3 has 20 residues. Germline V gene lookup returns CDR1 LGHNA and CDR2 YSLEER. CDR3 sequence (DNA): TGCGCCAGCAGCCAAGAAATCCCATCGACAGTACGCTTGAACACCGGGGAGCTGTTTTTT. It encodes CASSQEIPSTVRLNTGELFF.

The chain recombines TRBV20-1 with TRBJ2-5, with D unclear. CDR3 length: 11 residues. Germline CDR1 and CDR2: DFQATT and SNEGSKA (reference sequence). V was pared by 5 bases and J by 5 bases, with 9 bases between. The CDR3: CSAEVGETQYF. The CDR3 coding sequence is TGCAGTGCTGAAGTTGGCGAGACCCAGTACTTC.

J is TRBJ2-1 and V is TRBV7-3, with D unresolved. This CDR3 is 13 amino acids long. Germline-derived CDR1 and CDR2 are SGHTA and FQGTGA. V was clipped by 6 bases and J by 5 bases, with 11 bases between them. CDR3 amino acids: CASSRTQNNEQFF. CDR3 in DNA: TGTGCCAGCAGTCGCACACAGAACAATGAGCAGTTCTTC. The whole variable domain, filled in from reference TRBV7-3 and TRBJ2-1, reads GAGVSQTPSNKVTEKGKYVELRCDPISGHTALYWYRQSLGQGPEFLIYFQGTGAADDSGLPNDRFFAVRPEGSVSTLKIQRTERGDSAVYLCASSRTQNNEQFFGPGTRLTVL.

The chain uses TRBV2 and TRBJ1-1, with D perhaps matching TRBD1 (5 bases). V was clipped by 8 bases and J by 6 bases, with 19 bases between them. This CDR3 contains 14 residues. The germline V gene encodes CDR1 SNHLY and CDR2 FYNNEI. The CDR3 bases are TGTGCCAGCTCAGTGAAAGGAGGAGGGGCTGAAGCTTTCTTT. Residues: CASSVKGGGAEAFF.

The chain couples TRBV14 to TRBJ2-7, with D maybe TRBD2 (6 bases). Germline V lookup: CDR1 SGHDN, CDR2 FVKESK. The CDR3 sequence is 15 residues long. Trimming stripped 2 bases from V and 5 bases from J, with 16 bases between. CDR3 amino acids: CASSQLIWGEDEQYF. The CDR3 DNA sequence: TGTGCCAGCAGCCAACTGATTTGGGGGGAGGACGAGCAGTACTTC. Full variable domain (rest looked up from reference TRBV14 and TRBJ2-7): EAGVTQFPSHSVIEKGQTVTLRCDPISGHDNLYWYRRVMGKEIKFLLHFVKESKQDESGMPNNRFLAERTGGTYSTLKVQPAELEDSGVYFCASSQLIWGEDEQYFGPGTRLTVT.

This chain uses TRBV18 with TRBJ1-1; D unclear. Between the trimmed V and J ends, which lost 2 bases and 1 base, there was a span of 5 bases. There are 13 residues in the CDR3. Germline-derived CDR1 and CDR2 are KGHSH and LQKENI. This CDR3 reads CASSPSKNTEAFF. The CDR3 DNA reads as TGTGCCAGCTCACCAAGCAAGAACACTGAAGCTTTCTTT.

The chain is built from TRBV10-3 and TRBJ2-7, with 7 bases matching TRBD1. CDR3 length equals 14 residues. The germline gives CDR1 ENHRY, CDR2 SYGVKD. J gave up 2 bases and V 5 bases, and 6 bases lay outside the gene matches. The CDR3 reads CAISNTGTAYEQYF. DNA of the CDR3: TGTGCCATCAGTAATACCGGGACAGCCTACGAGCAGTACTTC.